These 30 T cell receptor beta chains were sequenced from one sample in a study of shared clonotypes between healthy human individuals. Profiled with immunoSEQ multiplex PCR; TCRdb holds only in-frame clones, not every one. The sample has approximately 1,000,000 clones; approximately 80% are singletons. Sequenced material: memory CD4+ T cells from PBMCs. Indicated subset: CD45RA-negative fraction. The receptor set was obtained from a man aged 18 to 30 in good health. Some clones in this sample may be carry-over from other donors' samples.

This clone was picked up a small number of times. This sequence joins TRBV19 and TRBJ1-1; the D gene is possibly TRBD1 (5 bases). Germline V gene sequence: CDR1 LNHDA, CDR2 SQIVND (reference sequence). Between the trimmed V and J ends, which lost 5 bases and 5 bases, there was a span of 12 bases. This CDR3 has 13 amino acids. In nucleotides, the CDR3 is TGTGCCAGTAGTGCTACTCAGGGAACTGAAGCTTTCTTT. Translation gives CASSATQGTEAFF.

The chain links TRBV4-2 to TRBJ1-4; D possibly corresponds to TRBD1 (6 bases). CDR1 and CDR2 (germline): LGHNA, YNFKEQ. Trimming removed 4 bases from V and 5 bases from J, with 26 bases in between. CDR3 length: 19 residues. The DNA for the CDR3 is TGTGCCAGCAGCCCAACTCTCGGCAGCAGGGGCGGCGAGAATGAAAAACTGTTTTTT. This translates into CASSPTLGSRGGENEKLFF.

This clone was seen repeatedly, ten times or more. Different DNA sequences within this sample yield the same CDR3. The CDR3 loop reads CASSLQGTDTQYF. In DNA, the CDR3 is TGTGCCAGCAGCCTGCAGGGGACAGATACGCAGTATTTT. This chain links TRBV5-6 with TRBJ2-3, with D possibly matching TRBD1 (6 bases). The CDR3 sequence is 13 residues long. Trimming removed 4 bases at V and 3 bases at J, with 9 bases between. CDR1 is SGHDT and CDR2 is YYEEEE in the germline V gene.

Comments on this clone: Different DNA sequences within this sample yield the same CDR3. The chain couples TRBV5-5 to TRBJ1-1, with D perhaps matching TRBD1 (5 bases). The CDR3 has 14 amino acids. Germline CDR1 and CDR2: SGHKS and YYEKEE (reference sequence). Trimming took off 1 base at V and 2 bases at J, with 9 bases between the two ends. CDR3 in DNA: TGTGCCAGCAGCTTGACAGGCGTTAACACTGAAGCTTTCTTT. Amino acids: CASSLTGVNTEAFF.

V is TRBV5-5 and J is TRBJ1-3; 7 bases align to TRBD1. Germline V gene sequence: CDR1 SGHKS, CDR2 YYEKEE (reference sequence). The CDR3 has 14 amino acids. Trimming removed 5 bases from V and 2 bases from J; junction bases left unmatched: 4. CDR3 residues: CASSTRGTGNTIYF. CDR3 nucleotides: TGTGCCAGCAGTACCAGGGGGACTGGAAACACCATATATTTT. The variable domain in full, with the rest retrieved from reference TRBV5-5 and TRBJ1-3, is DAGVTQSPTHLIKTRGQQVTLRCSPISGHKSVSWYQQVLGQGPQFIFQYYEKEERGRGNFPDRFSARQFPNYSSELNVNALLLGDSALYLCASSTRGTGNTIYFGEGSWLTVV.

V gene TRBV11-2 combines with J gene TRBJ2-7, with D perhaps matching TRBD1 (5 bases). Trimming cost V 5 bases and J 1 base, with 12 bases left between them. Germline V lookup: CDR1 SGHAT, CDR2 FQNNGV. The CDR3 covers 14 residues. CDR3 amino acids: CASSPGFFSYEQYF. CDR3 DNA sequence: TGTGCCAGCAGCCCAGGGTTCTTTTCCTACGAGCAGTACTTC. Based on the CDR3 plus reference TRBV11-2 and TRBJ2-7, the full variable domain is EAGVAQSPRYKIIEKRQSVAFWCNPISGHATLYWYQQILGQGPKLLIQFQNNGVVDDSQLPKDRFSAERLKGVDSTLKIQPAKLEDSAVYLCASSPGFFSYEQYFGPGTRLTVT.

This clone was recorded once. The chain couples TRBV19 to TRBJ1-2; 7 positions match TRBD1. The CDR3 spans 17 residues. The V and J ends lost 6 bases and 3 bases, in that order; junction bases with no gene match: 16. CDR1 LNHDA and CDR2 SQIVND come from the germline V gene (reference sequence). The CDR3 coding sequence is TGTGCCAGTAGAGAGACAGGGTCTCCTGGAGGGTACTATGGCTACACCTTC. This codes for CASRETGSPGGYYGYTF.

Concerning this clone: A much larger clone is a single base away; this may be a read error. CDR3 DNA sequence: TGTGCCTGGATGAGGCAGGGGGACGGCACCGGGGAGCTGTTTTTT. It codes for CAWMRQGDGTGELFF. This chain uses TRBV30 with TRBJ2-2; TRBD1 matches 7 bases. This CDR3 contains 15 residues. Germline CDR1 and CDR2: GTSNPN and SVGIG (reference sequence). The junction had 9 bases not matched to a gene; V was cut back by 4 bases and J by 4 bases. Together with reference TRBV30 and TRBJ2-2, the CDR3 gives the full variable domain: SQTIHQWPATLVQPVGSPLSLECTVEGTSNPNLYWYRQAAGRGLQLLFYSVGIGQISSEVPQNLSASRPQDRQFILSSKKLLLSDSGFYLCAWMRQGDGTGELFFGEGSRLTVL.

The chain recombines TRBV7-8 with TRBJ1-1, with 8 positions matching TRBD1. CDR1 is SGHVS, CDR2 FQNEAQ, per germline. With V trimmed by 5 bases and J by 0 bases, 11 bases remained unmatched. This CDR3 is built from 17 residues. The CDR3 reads CASSPEGQAIMNTEAFF. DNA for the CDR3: TGTGCCAGCAGCCCCGAGGGACAGGCGATCATGAACACTGAAGCTTTCTTT. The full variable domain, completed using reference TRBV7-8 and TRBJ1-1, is GAGVSQSPRYKVAKRGQDVALRCDPISGHVSLFWYQQALGQGPEFLTYFQNEAQLDKSGLPSDRFFAERPEGSVSTLKIQRTQQEDSAVYLCASSPEGQAIMNTEAFFGQGTRLTVV.

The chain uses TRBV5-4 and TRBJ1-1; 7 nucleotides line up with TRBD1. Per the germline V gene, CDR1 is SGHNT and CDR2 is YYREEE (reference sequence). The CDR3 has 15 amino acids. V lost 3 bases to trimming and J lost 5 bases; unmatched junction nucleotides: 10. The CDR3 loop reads CASSSKTGWVTEAFF. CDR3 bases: TGTGCCAGCAGCTCCAAGACAGGGTGGGTGACTGAAGCTTTCTTT. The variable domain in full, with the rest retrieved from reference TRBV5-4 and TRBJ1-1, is ETGVTQSPTHLIKTRGQQVTLRCSSQSGHNTVSWYQQALGQGPQFIFQYYREEENGRGNFPPRFSGLQFPNYSSELNVNALELDDSALYLCASSSKTGWVTEAFFGQGTRLTVV.

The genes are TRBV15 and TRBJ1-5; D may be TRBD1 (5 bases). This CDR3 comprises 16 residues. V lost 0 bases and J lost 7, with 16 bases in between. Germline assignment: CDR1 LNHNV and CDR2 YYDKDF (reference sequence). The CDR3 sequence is CATSRDLRQGGQPQHF. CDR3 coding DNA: TGTGCCACCAGCAGAGATCTCCGGCAGGGAGGCCAGCCCCAGCATTTT.

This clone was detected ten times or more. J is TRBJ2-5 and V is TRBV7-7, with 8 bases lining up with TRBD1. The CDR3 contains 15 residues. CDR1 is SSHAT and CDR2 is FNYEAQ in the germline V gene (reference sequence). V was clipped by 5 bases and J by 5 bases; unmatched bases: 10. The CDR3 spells CASSRRMDRAETQYF. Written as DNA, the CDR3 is TGTGCCAGCAGCCGCAGAATGGACAGGGCTGAGACCCAGTACTTC.

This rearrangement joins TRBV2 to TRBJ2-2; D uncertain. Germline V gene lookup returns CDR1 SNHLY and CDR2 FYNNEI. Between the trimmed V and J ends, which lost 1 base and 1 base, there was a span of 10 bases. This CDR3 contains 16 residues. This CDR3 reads CASSEVRWQNTGELFF. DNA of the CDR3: TGTGCCAGCAGTGAAGTTAGATGGCAGAACACCGGGGAGCTGTTTTTT.

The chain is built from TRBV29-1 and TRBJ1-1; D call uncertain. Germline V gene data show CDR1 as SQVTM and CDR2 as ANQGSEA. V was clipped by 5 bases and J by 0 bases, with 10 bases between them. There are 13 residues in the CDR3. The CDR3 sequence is CSVRGLMNTEAFF. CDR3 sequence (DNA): TGCAGCGTTCGAGGGCTCATGAACACTGAAGCTTTCTTT.

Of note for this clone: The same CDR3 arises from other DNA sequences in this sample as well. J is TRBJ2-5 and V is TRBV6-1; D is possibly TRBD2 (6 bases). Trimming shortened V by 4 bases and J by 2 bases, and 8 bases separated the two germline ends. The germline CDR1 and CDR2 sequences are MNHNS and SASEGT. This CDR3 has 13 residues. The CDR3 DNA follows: TGTGCCAGCAGTGTCGGGAGTCAAGAGACCCAGTACTTC. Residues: CASSVGSQETQYF.

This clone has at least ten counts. The CDR3 region has the DNA TGCGCCAGCAGCTTGGTCCCGACTAGCGGCTTTTACGAGCAGTACTTC. Translation gives CASSLVPTSGFYEQYF. The chain couples TRBV5-1 to TRBJ2-7, with 9 bases aligning to TRBD2. CDR3 length: 16 residues. With V trimmed by 0 bases and J by 4 bases, 8 bases remained unmatched. CDR1 SGHRS and CDR2 YFSETQ come from the germline V gene.

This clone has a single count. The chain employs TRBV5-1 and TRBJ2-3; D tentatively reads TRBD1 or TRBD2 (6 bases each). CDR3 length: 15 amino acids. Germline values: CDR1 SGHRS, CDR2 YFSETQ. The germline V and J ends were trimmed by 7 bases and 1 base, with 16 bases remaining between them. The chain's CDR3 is CASGGPGAGTDTQYF. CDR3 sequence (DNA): TGCGCCAGCGGAGGGCCAGGGGCCGGCACAGATACGCAGTATTTT.

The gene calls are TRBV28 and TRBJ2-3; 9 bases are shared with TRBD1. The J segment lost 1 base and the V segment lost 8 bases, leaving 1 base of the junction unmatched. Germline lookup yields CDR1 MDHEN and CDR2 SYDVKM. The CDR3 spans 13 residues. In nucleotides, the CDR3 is TGTGCCAGCCGGACAGGGGGCACAGATACGCAGTATTTT. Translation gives CASRTGGTDTQYF. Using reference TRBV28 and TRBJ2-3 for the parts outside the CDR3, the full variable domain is DVKVTQSSRYLVKRTGEKVFLECVQDMDHENMFWYRQDPGLGLRLIYFSYDVKMKEKGDIPEGYSVSREKKERFSLILESASTNQTSMYLCASRTGGTDTQYFGPGTRLTVL.

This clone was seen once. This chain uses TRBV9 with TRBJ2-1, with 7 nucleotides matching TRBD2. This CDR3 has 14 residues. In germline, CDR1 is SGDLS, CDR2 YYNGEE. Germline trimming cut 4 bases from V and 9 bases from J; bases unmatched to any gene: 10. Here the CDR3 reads CASSSFGGNGEQFF. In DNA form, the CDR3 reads TGTGCCAGCAGCTCGTTCGGGGGGAATGGTGAGCAGTTCTTC.

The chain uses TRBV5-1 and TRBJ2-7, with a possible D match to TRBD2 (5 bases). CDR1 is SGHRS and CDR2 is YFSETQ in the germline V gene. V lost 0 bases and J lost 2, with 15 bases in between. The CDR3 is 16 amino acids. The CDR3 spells CASSLGLTSGAYEQYF. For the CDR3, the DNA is TGCGCCAGCAGCTTGGGACTAACCAGCGGCGCCTACGAGCAGTACTTC.

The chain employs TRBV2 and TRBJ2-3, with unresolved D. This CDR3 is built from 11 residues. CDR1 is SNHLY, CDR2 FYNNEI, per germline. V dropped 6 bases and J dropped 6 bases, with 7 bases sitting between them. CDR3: CASRVSDTQYF. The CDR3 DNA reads TGTGCCAGCAGGGTATCGGATACGCAGTATTTT.

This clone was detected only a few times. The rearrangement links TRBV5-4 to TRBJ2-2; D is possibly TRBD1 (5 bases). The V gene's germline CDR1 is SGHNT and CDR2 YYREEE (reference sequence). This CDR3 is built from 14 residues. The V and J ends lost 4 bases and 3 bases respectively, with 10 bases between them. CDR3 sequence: CASSTFRDTGELFF. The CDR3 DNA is TGTGCCAGCAGCACGTTCAGGGACACCGGGGAGCTGTTTTTT. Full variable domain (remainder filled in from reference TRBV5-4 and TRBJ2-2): ETGVTQSPTHLIKTRGQQVTLRCSSQSGHNTVSWYQQALGQGPQFIFQYYREEENGRGNFPPRFSGLQFPNYSSELNVNALELDDSALYLCASSTFRDTGELFFGEGSRLTVL.

DNA of the CDR3: TGTGCCAGCCGAACTAGCGGGGCCTCCTACGAGCAGTACTTC. This gives the protein CASRTSGASYEQYF. V usage is TRBV6-6 and J usage is TRBJ2-7, with 10 bases matching TRBD2. After removal of 8 bases from V and 0 bases from J, the junction contained 4 bases not matched to a gene. Germline-derived CDR1 and CDR2 are MNHNY and SVGAGI (reference sequence). This CDR3 has 14 amino acids.

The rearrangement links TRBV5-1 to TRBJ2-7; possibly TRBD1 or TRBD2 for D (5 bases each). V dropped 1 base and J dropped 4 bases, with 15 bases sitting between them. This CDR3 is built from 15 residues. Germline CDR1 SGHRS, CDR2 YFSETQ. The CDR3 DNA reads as TGCGCCAGCAGCTTGTCGGGGTTCAGGGAGTACGAGCAGTACTTC. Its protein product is CASSLSGFREYEQYF.

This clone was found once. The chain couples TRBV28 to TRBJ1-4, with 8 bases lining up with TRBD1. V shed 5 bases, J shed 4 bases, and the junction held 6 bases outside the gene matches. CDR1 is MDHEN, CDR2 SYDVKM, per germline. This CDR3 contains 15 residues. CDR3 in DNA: TGTGCCAGCAGTAATCAGGGGGCTTTTAATGAAAAACTGTTTTTT. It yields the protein CASSNQGAFNEKLFF.

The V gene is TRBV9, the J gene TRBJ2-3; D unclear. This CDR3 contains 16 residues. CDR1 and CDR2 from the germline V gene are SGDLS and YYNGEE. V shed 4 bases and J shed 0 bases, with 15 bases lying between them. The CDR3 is CASSPRDGPSTDTQYF. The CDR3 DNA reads TGTGCCAGCAGCCCCCGAGACGGCCCAAGCACAGATACGCAGTATTTT.

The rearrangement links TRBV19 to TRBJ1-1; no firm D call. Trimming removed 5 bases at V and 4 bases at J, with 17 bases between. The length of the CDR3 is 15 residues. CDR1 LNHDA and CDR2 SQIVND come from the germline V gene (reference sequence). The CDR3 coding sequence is TGTGCCAGTAGTGGTCTGGAGGGAGTCGGCACTGAAGCTTTCTTT. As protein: CASSGLEGVGTEAFF.

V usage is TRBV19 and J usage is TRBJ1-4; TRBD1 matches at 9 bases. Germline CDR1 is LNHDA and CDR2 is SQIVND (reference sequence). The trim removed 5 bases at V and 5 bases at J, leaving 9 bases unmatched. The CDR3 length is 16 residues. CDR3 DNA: TGTGCCAGTAGTGCCCGTCCCGGGACAGGGAATGAAAAACTGTTTTTT. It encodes CASSARPGTGNEKLFF.

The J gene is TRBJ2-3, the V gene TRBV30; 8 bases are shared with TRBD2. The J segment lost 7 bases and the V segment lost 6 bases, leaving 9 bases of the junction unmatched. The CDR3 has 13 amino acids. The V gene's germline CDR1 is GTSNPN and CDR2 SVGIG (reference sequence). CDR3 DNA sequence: TGTGCCTGCATCGGGAGGGCCGGGAATACGCAGTATTTT. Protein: CACIGRAGNTQYF.

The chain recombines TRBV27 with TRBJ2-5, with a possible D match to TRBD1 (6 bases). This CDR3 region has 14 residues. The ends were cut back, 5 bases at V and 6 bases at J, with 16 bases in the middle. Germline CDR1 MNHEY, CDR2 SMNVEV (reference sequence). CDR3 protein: CASSPDRRQQTQYF. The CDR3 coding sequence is TGTGCCAGCAGTCCCGACAGGAGGCAGCAGACCCAGTACTTC.